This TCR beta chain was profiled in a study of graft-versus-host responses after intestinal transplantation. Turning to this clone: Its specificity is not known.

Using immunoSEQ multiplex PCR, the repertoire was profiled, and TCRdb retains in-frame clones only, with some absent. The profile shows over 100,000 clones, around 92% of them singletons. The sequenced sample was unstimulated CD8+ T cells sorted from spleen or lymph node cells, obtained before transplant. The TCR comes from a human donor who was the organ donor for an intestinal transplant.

The CDR3 DNA reads as TGTGCCAGCAGCTTAGCGGACAGTAAGGCCTACGAGCAGTACTTC. Protein product: CASSLADSKAYEQYF. This chain connects TRBV7-6 to TRBJ2-7; D is possibly TRBD1 (6 bases). CDR1 and CDR2 from the germline V gene are SGHVS and FNYEAQ. V lost 0 bases and J lost 2, with 11 bases in between. The CDR3 has 15 residues.